This T cell receptor beta chain was obtained from a study of blood T cell repertoires in COVID-19. Across the whole study: Donors in Cohort 3 counted as recovered after two negative PCRs, clearance, or symptom resolution. The samples span acute and convalescent COVID-19 from the United States, Italy and Spain.

Germline CDR1 is MNHEY and CDR2 is SMNVEV (reference sequence). V lost 6 bases and J lost 4; bases outside the gene matches: 8. The CDR3 is made up of 15 amino acids. This clone appeared once. The data were produced by immunoSEQ multiplex PCR, yet TCRdb's version contains in-frame clones alone and is incomplete. The data contain hundreds of thousands of clones, around 87% of them singletons. The sample was PBMCs or T cells enriched from blood (not recorded which). The chain recombines TRBV27 with TRBJ1-2; TRBD1 agrees at 10 bases. The TCR originated in a man aged 35 to 55 in a cohort exposed to, infected with or recovered from COVID-19 (not recorded which). The CDR3 nucleotides are TGTGCCAGCAGACCGACAGGGGGCGGCGGCTATGGCTACACCTTC. It specifies CASRPTGGGGYGYTF.